This TCR beta chain was documented in a study of technical replicates of blood from several donors. Germline V lookup: CDR1 SEHNR, CDR2 FQNEAQ (reference sequence). The V end lost 4 bases, the J end lost 4 bases, and 14 bases lay between the germline ends. This CDR3 is 15 amino acids long. Repertoires were generated with immunoSEQ multiplex PCR, while TCRdb's copy carries only in-frame clones and drops some. The sample carries about 79,000 clones, approximately 94% recorded once. The sequence came from a human donor in good health. Sequencing was performed on T cells isolated from PBMCs. J is TRBJ2-1 and V is TRBV7-9, with D possibly being TRBD1 (6 bases). CDR3 in amino acids: CASSSPGQEYNEQFF. The CDR3 region has the DNA TGTGCCAGCAGCTCCCCGGGACAAGAATACAATGAGCAGTTCTTC.